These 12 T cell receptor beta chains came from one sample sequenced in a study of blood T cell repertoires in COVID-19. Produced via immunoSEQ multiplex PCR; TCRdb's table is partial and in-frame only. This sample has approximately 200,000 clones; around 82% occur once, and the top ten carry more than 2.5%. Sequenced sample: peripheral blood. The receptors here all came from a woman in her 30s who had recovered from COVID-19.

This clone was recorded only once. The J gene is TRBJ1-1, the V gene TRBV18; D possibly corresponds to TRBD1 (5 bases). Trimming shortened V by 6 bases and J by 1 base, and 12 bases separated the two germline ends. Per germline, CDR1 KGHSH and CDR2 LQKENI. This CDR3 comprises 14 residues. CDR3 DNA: TGTGCCAGCTCCCCGGGCCAGGGGAACACTGAAGCTTTCTTT. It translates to CASSPGQGNTEAFF.

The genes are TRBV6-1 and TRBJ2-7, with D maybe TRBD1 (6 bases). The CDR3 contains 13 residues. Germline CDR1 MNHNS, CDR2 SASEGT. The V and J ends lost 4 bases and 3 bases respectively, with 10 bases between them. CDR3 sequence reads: CASSGTGNYEQYF. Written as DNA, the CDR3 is TGTGCCAGCAGTGGCACAGGGAACTACGAGCAGTACTTC.

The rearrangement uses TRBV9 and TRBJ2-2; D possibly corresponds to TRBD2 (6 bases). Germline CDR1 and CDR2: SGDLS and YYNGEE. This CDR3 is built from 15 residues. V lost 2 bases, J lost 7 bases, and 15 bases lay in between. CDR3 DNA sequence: TGTGCCAGCAGCGTCGGCCGACGGAGGGACGGGGAGCTGTTTTTT. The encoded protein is CASSVGRRRDGELFF.

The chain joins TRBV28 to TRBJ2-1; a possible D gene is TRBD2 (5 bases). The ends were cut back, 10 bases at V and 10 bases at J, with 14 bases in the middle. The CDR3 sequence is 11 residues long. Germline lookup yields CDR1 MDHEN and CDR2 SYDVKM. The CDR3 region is CAIGGSSEQFF. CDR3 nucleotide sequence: TGTGCCATTGGTGGGAGTAGCGAGCAGTTCTTC.

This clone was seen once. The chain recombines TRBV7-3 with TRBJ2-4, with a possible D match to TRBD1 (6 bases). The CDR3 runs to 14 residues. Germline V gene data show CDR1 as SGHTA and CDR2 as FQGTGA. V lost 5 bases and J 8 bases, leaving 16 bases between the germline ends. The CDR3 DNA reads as TGTGCCAGCAGCCATACAGGGAGTGGAGACATTCAGTACTTC. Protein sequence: CASSHTGSGDIQYF.

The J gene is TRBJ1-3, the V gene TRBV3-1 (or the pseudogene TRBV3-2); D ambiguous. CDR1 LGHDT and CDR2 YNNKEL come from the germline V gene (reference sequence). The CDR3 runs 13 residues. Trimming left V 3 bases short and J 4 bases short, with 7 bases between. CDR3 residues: CASSQSRGNTIYF. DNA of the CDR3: TGTGCCAGCAGCCAGTCCAGGGGAAACACCATATATTTT.

The CDR3 region has the DNA TGTGCCAGCAGCTCCCACCGGGAAAACACTGAAGCTTTCTTT. This encodes CASSSHRENTEAFF. This rearrangement joins TRBV11-3 to TRBJ1-1, with no clear D. Per the germline V gene, CDR1 is SGHNT and CDR2 is YENEEA. There are 14 residues in the CDR3. With 4 bases removed from V and 2 bases from J, the gap between germline ends came to 11 bases. Complete variable domain (other parts from reference TRBV11-3 and TRBJ1-1): EAGVVQSPRYKIIEKKQPVAFWCNPISGHNTLYWYLQNLGQGPELLIRYENEEAVDDSQLPKDRFSAERLKGVDSTLKIQPAELGDSAVYLCASSSHRENTEAFFGQGTRLTVV.

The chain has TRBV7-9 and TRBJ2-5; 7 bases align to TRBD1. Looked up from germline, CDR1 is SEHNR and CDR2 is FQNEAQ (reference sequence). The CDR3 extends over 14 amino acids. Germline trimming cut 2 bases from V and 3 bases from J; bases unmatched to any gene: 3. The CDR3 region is CASSLPTGEETQYF. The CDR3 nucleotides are TGTGCCAGCAGCTTACCTACAGGGGAAGAGACCCAGTACTTC.

The CDR3 reads CASSQGGVYEQYF. CDR3 in DNA: TGTGCCAGCAGCCAAGGTGGAGTCTACGAGCAGTACTTC. This chain uses TRBV3-1 (or the pseudogene TRBV3-2) with TRBJ2-7; D remains ambiguous. Trimming left V 1 base short and J 3 bases short, with 7 bases between. Germline CDR1 LGHDT, CDR2 YNNKEL (reference sequence). The CDR3 totals 13 residues.

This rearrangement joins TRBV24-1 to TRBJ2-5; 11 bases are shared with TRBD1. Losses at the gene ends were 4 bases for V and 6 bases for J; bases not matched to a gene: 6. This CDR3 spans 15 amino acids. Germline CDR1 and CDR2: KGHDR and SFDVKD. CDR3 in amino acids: CATSEPGTGGKTQYF. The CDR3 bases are TGTGCCACCAGTGAGCCCGGGACAGGGGGGAAGACCCAGTACTTC.

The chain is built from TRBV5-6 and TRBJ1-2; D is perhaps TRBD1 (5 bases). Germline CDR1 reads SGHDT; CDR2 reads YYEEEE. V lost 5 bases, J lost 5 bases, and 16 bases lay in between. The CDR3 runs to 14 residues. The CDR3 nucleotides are TGTGCCAGCAGTTTTTGGGGACTTGGATATGGCTACACCTTC. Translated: CASSFWGLGYGYTF.

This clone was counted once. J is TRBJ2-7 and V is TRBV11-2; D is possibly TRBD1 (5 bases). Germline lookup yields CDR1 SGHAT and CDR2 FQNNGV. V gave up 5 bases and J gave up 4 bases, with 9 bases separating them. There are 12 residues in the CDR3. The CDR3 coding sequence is TGTGCCAGCAGCGCTACAGGATACGAGCAGTACTTC. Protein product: CASSATGYEQYF.